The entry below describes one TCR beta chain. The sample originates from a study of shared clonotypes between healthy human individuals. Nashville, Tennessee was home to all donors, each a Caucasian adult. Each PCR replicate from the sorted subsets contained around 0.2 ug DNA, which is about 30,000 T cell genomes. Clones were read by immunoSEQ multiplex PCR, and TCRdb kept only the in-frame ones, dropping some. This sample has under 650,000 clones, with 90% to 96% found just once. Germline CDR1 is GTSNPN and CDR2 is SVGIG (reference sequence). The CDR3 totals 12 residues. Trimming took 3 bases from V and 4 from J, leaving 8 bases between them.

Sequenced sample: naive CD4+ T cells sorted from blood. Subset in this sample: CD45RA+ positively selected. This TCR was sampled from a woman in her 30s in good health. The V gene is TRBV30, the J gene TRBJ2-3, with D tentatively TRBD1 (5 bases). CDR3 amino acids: CAWSQGPDTQYF. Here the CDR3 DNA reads TGTGCCTGGAGCCAGGGCCCAGATACGCAGTATTTT. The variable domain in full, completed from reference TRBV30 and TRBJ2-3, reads SQTIHQWPATLVQPVGSPLSLECTVEGTSNPNLYWYRQAAGRGLQLLFYSVGIGQISSEVPQNLSASRPQDRQFILSSKKLLLSDSGFYLCAWSQGPDTQYFGPGTRLTVL.